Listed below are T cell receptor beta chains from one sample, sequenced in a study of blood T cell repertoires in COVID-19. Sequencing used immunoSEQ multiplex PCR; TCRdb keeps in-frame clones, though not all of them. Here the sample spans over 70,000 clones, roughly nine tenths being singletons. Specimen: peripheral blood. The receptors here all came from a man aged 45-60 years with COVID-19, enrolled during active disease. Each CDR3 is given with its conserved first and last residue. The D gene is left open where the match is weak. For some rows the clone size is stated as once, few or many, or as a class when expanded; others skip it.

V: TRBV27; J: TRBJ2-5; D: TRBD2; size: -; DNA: TGTGCCAGCAGTTTGCGAGCGGGACTCCAAGAGACCCAGTACTTC; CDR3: CASSLRAGLQETQYF
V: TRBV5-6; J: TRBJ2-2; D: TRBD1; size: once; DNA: TGTGCCAGCAGCAAAACAGGGGGGAACACCGGGGAGCTGTTTTTT; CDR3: CASSKTGGNTGELFF
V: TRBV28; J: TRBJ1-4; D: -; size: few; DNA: TGTGCCAGCAGTCAAAGACAGCTGAATGAGGAAAAACTGTTTTTT; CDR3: CASSQRQLNEEKLFF
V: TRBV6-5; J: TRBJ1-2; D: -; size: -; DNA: TGTGCCAGCAGTCGAAACAGGGATAACTATGGCTACACCTTC; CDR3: CASSRNRDNYGYTF
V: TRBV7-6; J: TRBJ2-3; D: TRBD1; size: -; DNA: TGTGCCAGCAGCTTAGCAGGCAGGGGGCGCACAGATACGCAGTATTTT; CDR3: CASSLAGRGRTDTQYF
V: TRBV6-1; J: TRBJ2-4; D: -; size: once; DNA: TGTGCCAGCAGTGAGCGACTCTCGGGCATTCAGTACTTC; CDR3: CASSERLSGIQYF
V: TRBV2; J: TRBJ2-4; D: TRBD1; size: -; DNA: TGTGCCAGCAGGCGGGGACAGGAGAAAAACATTCAGTACTTC; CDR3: CASRRGQEKNIQYF
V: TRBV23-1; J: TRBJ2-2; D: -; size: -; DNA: TGCGCCAGCAGTCAACGGCTTCGGGGGACCGGGGAGCTGTTTTTT; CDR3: CASSQRLRGTGELFF
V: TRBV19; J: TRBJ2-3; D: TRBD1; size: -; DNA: TGTGCCAGTCGGGCAGGGGGTACAGATACGCAGTATTTT; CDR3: CASRAGGTDTQYF
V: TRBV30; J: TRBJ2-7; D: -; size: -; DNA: TGTGCCTGGAGCGCGGACTGGGATTACGAGCAGTACTTC; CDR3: CAWSADWDYEQYF
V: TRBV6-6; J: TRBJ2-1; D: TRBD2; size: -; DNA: TGTGCCAGCAGCCCCGGACTAGCGGGAGGTAGACACTCGTCCTACAATGAGCAGTTCTTC; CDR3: CASSPGLAGGRHSSYNEQFF
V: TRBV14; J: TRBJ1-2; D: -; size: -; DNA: TGTGCCAGCAGCTCGGACAGAACTATTGGCTACACCTTC; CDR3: CASSSDRTIGYTF
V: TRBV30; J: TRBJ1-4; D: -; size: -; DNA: TGTGCCTGGACCCAGGTGCTTAATGAAAAACTGTTTTTT; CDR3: CAWTQVLNEKLFF
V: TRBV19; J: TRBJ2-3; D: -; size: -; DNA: TGTGCCAGTAGTATAAGTGCAGACAGCCTTCTTAAGGCAGATACGCAGTATTTT; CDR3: CASSISADSLLKADTQYF
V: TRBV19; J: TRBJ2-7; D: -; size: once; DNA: TGTGCCAGTAGTCCAACAGGGACGGGGCTCTACGAGCAGTACTTC; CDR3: CASSPTGTGLYEQYF
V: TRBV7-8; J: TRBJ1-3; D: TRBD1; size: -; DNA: TGTGCCAGCAGTCCTAAGACGACAGGGCCCAAGAACACCATATATTTT; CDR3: CASSPKTTGPKNTIYF
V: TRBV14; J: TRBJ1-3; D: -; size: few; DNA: TGTGCCAGCAGCCAAGGACCAAGCGGCCTCGGGACTGGAAACACCATATATTTT; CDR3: CASSQGPSGLGTGNTIYF
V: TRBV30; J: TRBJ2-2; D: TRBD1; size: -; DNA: TGTGCCTGGGGCAGGGGGCGCGACACCGGGGAGCTGTTTTTT; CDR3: CAWGRGRDTGELFF
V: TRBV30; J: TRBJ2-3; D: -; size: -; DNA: TGTGCCTGGAGCCGGCAGACTAGCACAGATACGCAGTATTTT; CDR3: CAWSRQTSTDTQYF
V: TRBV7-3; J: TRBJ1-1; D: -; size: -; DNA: TGTGCCAGCAGCCCATCCCCTGTGAGTCAGGGAGCTTTCTTT; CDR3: CASSPSPVSQGAFF
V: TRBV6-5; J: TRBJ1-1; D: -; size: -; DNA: TGTGCCAGCACGCCGGGGGGGGAAGGAGGTGAAGCTTTCTTT; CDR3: CASTPGGEGGEAFF
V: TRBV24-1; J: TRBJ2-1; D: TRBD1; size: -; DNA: TGTGCCACCAGTGATCGCAGGGGGCAGTTCTACAATGAGCAGTTCTTC; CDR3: CATSDRRGQFYNEQFF
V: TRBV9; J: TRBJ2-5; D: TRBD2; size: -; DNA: TGTGCCAGCAGCGTATCGGGGGGGCAGGAGACCCAGTACTTC; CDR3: CASSVSGGQETQYF
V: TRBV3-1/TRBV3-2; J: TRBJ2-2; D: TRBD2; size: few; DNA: TGTGCCAGCAGCCAAGAGACACTAGCGGGAGTCACCGGGGAGCTGTTTTTT; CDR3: CASSQETLAGVTGELFF
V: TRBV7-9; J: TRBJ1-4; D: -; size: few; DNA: TGTGCCAGCAGCTCCCTAGGGGGGGCAGGTGAAAAACTGTTTTTT; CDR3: CASSSLGGAGEKLFF
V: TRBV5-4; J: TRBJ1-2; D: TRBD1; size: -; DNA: TGTGCCAGCAGCCACTCCAGGGGGTTGAGCTACACCTTC; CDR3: CASSHSRGLSYTF
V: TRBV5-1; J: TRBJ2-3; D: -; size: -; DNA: TGCGCCAGCAGCTTGGACGGCGGTCCCACAGATACGCAGTATTTT; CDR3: CASSLDGGPTDTQYF
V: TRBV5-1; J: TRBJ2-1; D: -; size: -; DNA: TGCGCCAGCAGTAGTAGCGGCCACCACAATGAGCAGTTCTTC; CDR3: CASSSSGHHNEQFF
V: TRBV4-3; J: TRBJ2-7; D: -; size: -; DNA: TGCGCCAGCAGCCCTTCTGGGCTGTCCTACGAGCAGTACTTC; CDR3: CASSPSGLSYEQYF
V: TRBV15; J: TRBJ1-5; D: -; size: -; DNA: TGTGCCACCAGCAGAGATGTGGGAGAACAGCCCCAGCATTTT; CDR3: CATSRDVGEQPQHF
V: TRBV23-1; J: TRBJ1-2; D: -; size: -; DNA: TGCGCCAGCAGTCAATCGCGGCAGGGCGATAACTATGGCTACACCTTC; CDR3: CASSQSRQGDNYGYTF
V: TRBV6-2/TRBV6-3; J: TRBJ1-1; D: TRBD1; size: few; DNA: TGTGCCAGCAGTGCCAGGGGGCAGGATGAAGCTTTCTTT; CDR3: CASSARGQDEAFF
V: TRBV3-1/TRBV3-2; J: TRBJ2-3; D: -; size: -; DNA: TGTGCCAGCAGCCAAGATACCGGGGTTCGGGATACGCAGTATTTT; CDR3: CASSQDTGVRDTQYF
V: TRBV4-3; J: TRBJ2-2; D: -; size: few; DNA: TGCGCCAGCAGCCAACTGAGGAGGGCCGGGGAGCTGTTTTTT; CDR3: CASSQLRRAGELFF
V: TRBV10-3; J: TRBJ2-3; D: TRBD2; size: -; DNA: TGTGCCATCAGTGAGACCGTACTAGCGGAAAGCACAGATACGCAGTATTTT; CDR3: CAISETVLAESTDTQYF
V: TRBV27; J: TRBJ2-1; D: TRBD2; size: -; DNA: TGTGCCAGCAGTCCTTCCTCATCCCGACTAGCGGGTCACTACAATGAGCAGTTCTTC; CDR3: CASSPSSSRLAGHYNEQFF
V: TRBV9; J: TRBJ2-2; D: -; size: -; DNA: TGTGCCAGCAGCGTCCTCACCGGGGAGCTGTTTTTT; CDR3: CASSVLTGELFF
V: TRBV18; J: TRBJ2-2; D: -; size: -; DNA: TGTGCCAGCTCACCAGGCCACAACACCGGGGAGCTGTTTTTT; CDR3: CASSPGHNTGELFF
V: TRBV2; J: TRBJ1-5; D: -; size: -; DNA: TGTGCCAGCAGTGAACAGGGGAGCAATCAGCCCCAGCATTTT; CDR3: CASSEQGSNQPQHF
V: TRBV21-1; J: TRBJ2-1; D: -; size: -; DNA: TGTGCCAGCAGCAAAGACGGTCGGGGGGTCCAGGACTACAATGAGCAGTTCTTC; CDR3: CASSKDGRGVQDYNEQFF
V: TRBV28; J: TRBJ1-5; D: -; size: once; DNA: TGTGCCACCCAGTCAAGCAATCAGCCCCAGCATTTT; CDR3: CATQSSNQPQHF
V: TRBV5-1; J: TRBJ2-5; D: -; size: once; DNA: TGCGCCAGCAGCTTGGCGGCTAGGCCAGAGACCCAGTACTTC; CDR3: CASSLAARPETQYF
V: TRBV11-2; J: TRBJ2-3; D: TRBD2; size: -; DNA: TGTGCCAGCAGCCCCCGCTTAGCGGGTTACACAGATACGCAGTATTTT; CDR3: CASSPRLAGYTDTQYF
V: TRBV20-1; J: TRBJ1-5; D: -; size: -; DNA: TGCAGTGCTAGTTCAACGGGGGTCAATCAGCCCCAGCATTTT; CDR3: CSASSTGVNQPQHF
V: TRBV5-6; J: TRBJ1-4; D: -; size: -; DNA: TGTGCCAGCAATGACGGGGGTCATGAAAAACTGTTTTTT; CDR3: CASNDGGHEKLFF
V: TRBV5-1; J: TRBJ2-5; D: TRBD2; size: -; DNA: TGCGCCAGCAGACTAGCGGGAGGACAAGAGACCCAGTACTTC; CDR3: CASRLAGGQETQYF
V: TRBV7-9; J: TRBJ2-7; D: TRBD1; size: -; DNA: TGTGCCAGCAGCTTAGTTGGACAGGGTAGGGACGAGCAGTACTTC; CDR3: CASSLVGQGRDEQYF
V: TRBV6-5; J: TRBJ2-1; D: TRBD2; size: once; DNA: TGTGCCAGCAGGCCCACTAGCGGGAGTAATCATGAGCAGTTCTTC; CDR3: CASRPTSGSNHEQFF